The 20 T cell receptor beta chains below come from one sample, sequenced in a study of blood T cell repertoires in COVID-19. This table comes from immunoSEQ multiplex PCR, and its TCRdb copy is limited to in-frame clones, with some not included. This table holds around 220,000 clones, 65% to 85% found once. The specimen sequenced was peripheral blood. Source of these receptors: a woman in her 40s with active or convalescent COVID-19.

The chain recombines TRBV7-9 with TRBJ1-2; 9 bases agree with TRBD1. CDR1 SEHNR and CDR2 FQNEAQ come from the germline V gene (reference sequence). The J segment lost 1 base and the V segment lost 7 bases, leaving 4 bases of the junction unmatched. The CDR3 covers 14 residues. The CDR3 loop is CASNKDRGNYGYTF. The CDR3 DNA sequence: TGTGCCAGCAACAAGGACAGGGGTAACTATGGCTACACCTTC.

The chain combines TRBV7-9 with TRBJ2-3, with TRBD2 matching 8 bases. Trimming removed 3 bases from V and 1 base from J; junction bases left unmatched: 3. CDR1 and CDR2 from the germline V gene are SEHNR and FQNEAQ (reference sequence). The CDR3 sequence is 15 residues long. CDR3 in amino acids: CASSFLTSGTDTQYF. CDR3 DNA: TGTGCCAGCAGCTTTCTGACTAGCGGCACAGATACGCAGTATTTT.

V gene TRBV28 combines with J gene TRBJ1-1; D unresolved. The CDR3 length is 13 residues. Looked up from germline, CDR1 is MDHEN and CDR2 is SYDVKM. V dropped 8 bases and J dropped 2 bases, with 12 bases sitting between them. The CDR3 loop is CASRFNLNTEAFF. Here the CDR3 DNA reads TGTGCCAGCCGGTTCAACCTTAACACTGAAGCTTTCTTT.

The V gene is TRBV7-9, the J gene TRBJ2-3, with a tentative D call TRBD1 (6 bases). The ends were cut back, 5 bases at V and 1 base at J, with 16 bases in the middle. The CDR3 covers 16 residues. Germline values: CDR1 SEHNR, CDR2 FQNEAQ (reference sequence). In DNA form, the CDR3 reads TGTGCCAGCAGCGCCTCTCGAACAGGGCGCACAGATACGCAGTATTTT. It specifies CASSASRTGRTDTQYF. The variable domain in full, with the rest retrieved from reference TRBV7-9 and TRBJ2-3, is DTGVSQNPRHKITKRGQNVTFRCDPISEHNRLYWYRQTLGQGPEFLTYFQNEAQLEKSRLLSDRFSAERPKGSFSTLEIQRTEQGDSAMYLCASSASRTGRTDTQYFGPGTRLTVL.

CDR3 in DNA: TGTGCCAGCAGTGAAGCGCAGGGGGCCGGCACTGAAGCTTTCTTT. Its translation is CASSEAQGAGTEAFF. The chain employs TRBV6-1 and TRBJ1-1; TRBD1 matches at 8 bases. CDR1 and CDR2 (germline): MNHNS, SASEGT. V dropped 0 bases and J dropped 4; count of bases not matched to a gene: 4. CDR3 length: 15 amino acids.

The gene calls are TRBV9 and TRBJ2-5, with D perhaps matching TRBD2 (6 bases). The CDR3 extends over 14 amino acids. Trimming shortened V by 0 bases and J by 4 bases, and 10 bases separated the two germline ends. The germline CDR1 and CDR2 sequences are SGDLS and YYNGEE. CDR3 amino acids: CASSVEAGGETQYF. CDR3 coding DNA: TGTGCCAGCAGCGTAGAGGCCGGGGGAGAGACCCAGTACTTC.

The V gene is TRBV5-1, the J gene TRBJ2-7; 8 bases line up with TRBD1. Germline CDR1 is SGHRS and CDR2 is YFSETQ. With 4 bases clipped from V and 3 bases from J, the junction kept 6 bases outside the gene matches. CDR3 length: 14 amino acids. This chain's CDR3 is CASSLRGPLYEQYF. Written as DNA, the CDR3 is TGCGCCAGCAGCCTCAGGGGGCCCCTCTACGAGCAGTACTTC. Full variable domain (outside the CDR3, taken from reference TRBV5-1 and TRBJ2-7): KAGVTQTPRYLIKTRGQQVTLSCSPISGHRSVSWYQQTPGQGLQFLFEYFSETQRNKGNFPGRFSGRQFSNSRSEMNVSTLELGDSALYLCASSLRGPLYEQYFGPGTRLTVT.

V and J are TRBV9 and TRBJ2-1; 8 bases line up with TRBD2. V lost 8 bases to trimming and J lost 10 bases; unmatched junction nucleotides: 14. From germline, CDR1 is SGDLS and CDR2 YYNGEE. The CDR3 has 14 amino acids. The CDR3 region is CASSISGEPVEQFF. CDR3 in DNA: TGTGCCAGTAGTATTAGCGGGGAGCCTGTGGAGCAGTTCTTC.

The DNA for the CDR3 is TGTGCCAGCAGCGAGGGAGCGACGGGGTTAACTGAAGCTTTCTTT. It specifies CASSEGATGLTEAFF. The rearrangement uses TRBV9 and TRBJ1-1; unclear D gene. This CDR3 comprises 15 residues. Trimming took 3 bases from V and 5 from J, leaving 17 bases between them. Germline V gives CDR1 SGDLS, CDR2 YYNGEE.

The V and J genes are TRBV30 and TRBJ1-2; D remains unclear. The CDR3 loop spans 11 amino acids. The germline gives CDR1 GTSNPN, CDR2 SVGIG (reference sequence). The V end lost 2 bases, the J end lost 4 bases, and 5 bases lay between the germline ends. For the CDR3, the DNA is TGTGCCTGGAGTTTGAGCTATGGCTACACCTTC. Residues: CAWSLSYGYTF.

In this sample, this clone turned up once. The chain employs TRBV5-1 and TRBJ1-1; TRBD1 matches at 11 bases. With 4 bases clipped from V and 4 bases from J, the junction kept 6 bases outside the gene matches. CDR3 length equals 15 residues. Germline V gene data show CDR1 as SGHRS and CDR2 as YFSETQ. DNA for the CDR3: TGCGCCAGCAGCCGTCTAGGGACAGGGGGCACTGAAGCTTTCTTT. Translation: CASSRLGTGGTEAFF.

This chain joins TRBV2 and TRBJ2-1; TRBD1 matches 7 bases. J lost 2 bases, V lost 5 bases, and 9 bases had no gene match. Germline CDR1 reads SNHLY; CDR2 reads FYNNEI. The CDR3 has 16 residues. CDR3 sequence: CASSNSGQLTYNEQFF. The CDR3 coding sequence is TGTGCCAGCAGTAACTCGGGACAGCTAACCTACAATGAGCAGTTCTTC.

In DNA, the CDR3 is TGTGCCAGCAGGCCCCAGGTCCTCTTCCAGAACACTGAAGCTTTCTTT. It translates to CASRPQVLFQNTEAFF. This chain links TRBV28 with TRBJ1-1, with D unresolved. V was pared by 6 bases and J by 1 base, with 18 bases between. The CDR3 runs 16 residues. In germline, CDR1 is MDHEN, CDR2 SYDVKM.

V is TRBV7-2 and J is TRBJ1-1, with D maybe TRBD1 (6 bases). V was clipped by 1 base and J by 4 bases, with 16 bases between them. The CDR3 sequence is 16 residues long. Germline V CDR1 and CDR2: SGHTA, FQGNSA. CDR3 residues: CASSLVGGRSGTEAFF. DNA for the CDR3: TGTGCCAGCAGCTTAGTAGGGGGTAGAAGCGGCACTGAAGCTTTCTTT.

The CDR3 coding sequence is TGTGCCAGCAGCTCCAGACAGGGAGAGACCCAGTACTTC. The encoded protein is CASSSRQGETQYF. This chain joins TRBV7-9 and TRBJ2-5, with TRBD1 matching over 7 bases. The junction had 3 bases not matched to a gene; V was cut back by 4 bases and J by 4 bases. The CDR3 is 13 amino acids. Germline-derived CDR1 and CDR2 are SEHNR and FQNEAQ (reference sequence).

The CDR3 protein is CASSLDGFHEQFF. The CDR3 DNA reads TGTGCCAGCAGCTTGGACGGGTTCCACGAGCAGTTCTTC. The chain recombines TRBV5-4 with TRBJ2-1; D is unclear. The germline gives CDR1 SGHNT, CDR2 YYREEE (reference sequence). The ends were cut back, 0 bases at V and 10 bases at J, with 11 bases in the middle. The CDR3 length is 13 residues.

This chain joins TRBV28 and TRBJ1-2, with a weak D call TRBD1 (5 bases). The CDR3 covers 13 residues. Germline CDR1 reads MDHEN; CDR2 reads SYDVKM. V was pared by 6 bases and J by 4 bases, with 12 bases between. CDR3 residues: CASSRDGGYGYTF. CDR3 nucleotides: TGTGCCAGCAGCAGAGACGGGGGCTATGGCTACACCTTC.

Turning to this clone: The junction shows a germline mismatch at one end, possibly a read error. V usage is TRBV20-1 and J usage is TRBJ1-2; TRBD1 matches 8 bases. The CDR3 is made up of 16 amino acids. The germline V gene encodes CDR1 DFQATT and CDR2 SNEGSKA (reference sequence). CDR3 loop: CSASPSKDRVGYGYTF. CDR3 bases: TGCAGCGCTAGTCCGAGTAAGGACAGGGTTGGCTATGGCTACACCTTC.

The chain has TRBV6-6 and TRBJ2-7; 7 bases are a match to TRBD1. CDR3 length: 14 amino acids. Per the germline V gene, CDR1 is MNHNY and CDR2 is SVGAGI (reference sequence). V was pared by 4 bases and J by 5 bases, with 8 bases of the junction left unmatched. The CDR3 DNA sequence: TGTGCCAGCAGTTTCACGGGACAGTTCGACGAGCAGTACTTC. As protein: CASSFTGQFDEQYF.

This clone was detected only once. The chain carries TRBV3-1 (or the pseudogene TRBV3-2) and TRBJ2-3; TRBD2 matches at 9 bases. The trim removed 1 base at V and 5 bases at J, leaving 4 bases unmatched. Germline CDR1 is LGHDT and CDR2 is YNNKEL (reference sequence). The CDR3 sequence is 15 residues long. CDR3 sequence: CASSQGNSGGDTQYF. CDR3 nucleotides: TGTGCCAGCAGCCAAGGAAATAGCGGGGGAGATACGCAGTATTTT.